The 16 T cell receptor beta chains in this list originate from one sample, sequenced in a study of blood T cell repertoires in COVID-19. Clones were read by immunoSEQ multiplex PCR, and TCRdb kept only the in-frame ones, dropping some. The profile covers 250,000 or so clones, with approximately 80% appearing a single time and 3.4% taken by the ten largest. Specimen: peripheral blood. These receptors originate from a woman between 18 and 29 years old with acute or convalescent COVID-19.

The chain couples TRBV10-2 to TRBJ2-1; 8 bases fit TRBD1. Germline V gene data show CDR1 as WSHSY and CDR2 as SAAADI. Trimming removed 2 bases from V and 9 bases from J; junction bases left unmatched: 3. This CDR3 is built from 13 residues. The CDR3 sequence: CASSETGGGEQFF. The CDR3 DNA reads as TGCGCCAGCAGTGAGACAGGGGGAGGTGAGCAGTTCTTC.

The V gene is TRBV16, the J gene TRBJ2-7, with D perhaps matching TRBD2 (6 bases). This CDR3 comprises 15 residues. The ends were cut back, 3 bases at V and 4 bases at J, with 16 bases in the middle. Germline values: CDR1 KGHSY, CDR2 FQNENV. In DNA, the CDR3 is TGTGCCAGCAGCCATGGACGGGAGATAGCTTACGAGCAGTACTTC. Amino acids: CASSHGREIAYEQYF.

The rearrangement uses TRBV7-3 and TRBJ2-1; 11 bases fit TRBD2. The length of the CDR3 is 13 residues. Germline CDR1 SGHTA, CDR2 FQGTGA. Losses at the gene ends were 2 bases for V and 10 bases for J; bases not matched to a gene: 1. The DNA for the CDR3 is TGTGCCAGCAGCTTATGGACTAGCGGGGAGCAGTTCTTC. It codes for CASSLWTSGEQFF.

The J gene is TRBJ2-3, the V gene TRBV7-9, with 10 bases fitting TRBD2. This CDR3 has 19 residues. The germline gives CDR1 SEHNR, CDR2 FQNEAQ (reference sequence). J gave up 4 bases and V 5 bases, and 18 bases lay outside the gene matches. Here the CDR3 DNA reads TGTGCCAGCAGCGCCCACCGACTAGCGGGCGGCGCCTTCTCAGATACGCAGTATTTT. This translates into CASSAHRLAGGAFSDTQYF.

This sequence joins TRBV7-2 and TRBJ2-5, with TRBD2 identical over 8 bases. The germline gives CDR1 SGHTA, CDR2 FQGNSA. The CDR3 runs 18 residues. V shed 5 bases and J 5 bases; nucleotides not matched to a gene: 19. The CDR3 DNA is TGTGCCAGCAGCCCGAGAGGGTCAGCGGGAGAGGTGCGTGAGACCCAGTACTTC. It yields the protein CASSPRGSAGEVRETQYF.

The chain links TRBV27 to TRBJ2-7; possibly TRBD1 for D (5 bases). Germline-derived CDR1 and CDR2 are MNHEY and SMNVEV (reference sequence). V lost 3 bases to trimming and J lost 2 bases, with 11 bases between them. This CDR3 is built from 14 residues. CDR3 residues: CASSFFGQTYEQYF. Here the CDR3 DNA reads TGTGCCAGCAGTTTTTTTGGACAAACCTACGAGCAGTACTTC.

The CDR3 region has the DNA TGTGCCAGCAGTTTAGGGACAGGGGGCTCCGACACAGATACGCAGTATTTT. Its translation: CASSLGTGGSDTDTQYF. The chain joins TRBV28 to TRBJ2-3, with 12 nucleotides matching TRBD1. Germline CDR1 reads MDHEN; CDR2 reads SYDVKM. V dropped 2 bases and J dropped 2; count of bases not matched to a gene: 5. There are 17 residues in the CDR3. The complete variable domain, with remaining parts taken from reference TRBV28 and TRBJ2-3, reads DVKVTQSSRYLVKRTGEKVFLECVQDMDHENMFWYRQDPGLGLRLIYFSYDVKMKEKGDIPEGYSVSREKKERFSLILESASTNQTSMYLCASSLGTGGSDTDTQYFGPGTRLTVL.

The genes are TRBV7-2 and TRBJ2-7; possible D gene TRBD1, 7 bases. Germline CDR1 is SGHTA and CDR2 is FQGNSA. Trimming removed 1 base from V and 3 bases from J, with 13 bases in between. The CDR3 extends over 15 amino acids. The CDR3 DNA is TGTGCCAGCAGCTTAGGTTTCAGGGGGGACTACGAGCAGTACTTC. Amino acid sequence: CASSLGFRGDYEQYF. The full variable domain, rest sourced from reference TRBV7-2 and TRBJ2-7, is GAGVSQSPSNKVTEKGKDVELRCDPISGHTALYWYRQSLGQGLEFLIYFQGNSAPDKSGLPSDRFSAERTGGSVSTLTIQRTQQEDSAVYLCASSLGFRGDYEQYFGPGTRLTVT.

This chain joins TRBV28 and TRBJ2-2, with 7 bases lining up with TRBD1. The J segment lost 5 bases and the V segment lost 8 bases, leaving 5 bases of the junction unmatched. Per the germline V gene, CDR1 is MDHEN and CDR2 is SYDVKM. This CDR3 contains 13 residues. Here the CDR3 reads CASLTGATGELFF. CDR3 DNA sequence: TGTGCCAGCTTAACAGGGGCTACCGGGGAGCTGTTTTTT.

V is TRBV19 and J is TRBJ2-7, with 12 nucleotides matching TRBD2. The CDR3 runs 16 residues. From germline, CDR1 is LNHDA and CDR2 SQIVND (reference sequence). J was trimmed by 7 bases and V by 7 bases; bases with no gene match: 14. CDR3 sequence: CASTNHHGLAGMEQYF. In DNA, the CDR3 is TGTGCCAGTACGAACCACCATGGACTAGCGGGAATGGAGCAGTACTTC.

CDR3 DNA: TGTGCCTGGACCAACCAGGGACTAGCGGGAGGGCGGCAGTACTTC. This gives the protein CAWTNQGLAGGRQYF. The V call is TRBV30, the J call TRBJ2-7; 16 nucleotides align to TRBD2. The CDR3 extends over 15 amino acids. The ends lost 4 bases at V and 9 bases at J; junction bases unmatched: 9. Per the germline V gene, CDR1 is GTSNPN and CDR2 is SVGIG (reference sequence).

The chain carries TRBV5-6 and TRBJ1-2, with 7 bases lining up with TRBD1. J lost 6 bases, V lost 3 bases, and 23 bases had no gene match. The CDR3 is 19 residues long. Germline loops: CDR1 SGHDT, CDR2 YYEEEE. This CDR3 is CASSSLYTQTGLGRDGYTF. The CDR3 DNA reads TGTGCCAGCAGCTCCCTGTACACCCAGACAGGGCTCGGAAGGGATGGCTACACCTTC.

The chain joins TRBV6-5 to TRBJ2-7, with D possibly matching TRBD2 (6 bases). V lost 6 bases, J lost 4 bases, and 16 bases lay in between. Looked up from germline, CDR1 is MNHEY and CDR2 is SVGAGI. The CDR3 is 14 residues long. The CDR3 is CASSPREQIYEQYF. The CDR3 nucleotides are TGTGCCAGCAGCCCCCGGGAGCAGATATACGAGCAGTACTTC.

V and J are TRBV7-9 and TRBJ1-6; weak D call: TRBD1 (6 bases). Trimming removed 4 bases from V and 7 bases from J, with 14 bases in between. Germline lookup yields CDR1 SEHNR and CDR2 FQNEAQ (reference sequence). There are 15 residues in the CDR3. CDR3 protein: CASSSEGVGNSPLHF. The CDR3 region has the DNA TGTGCCAGCAGCTCAGAGGGGGTTGGGAATTCACCCCTCCACTTT.

V and J are TRBV5-6 and TRBJ1-6; 9 bases are a match to TRBD1. V trimming: 2 bases; J trimming: 10 bases; junction bases outside the gene matches: 7. Germline loops: CDR1 SGHDT, CDR2 YYEEEE. CDR3 length: 15 amino acids. The CDR3 DNA sequence: TGTGCCAGCAGCTTACAGGGGGCGATCTCCTCACCCCTCCACTTT. Its protein is CASSLQGAISSPLHF.

This chain uses TRBV5-5 with TRBJ1-5; D is unclear. Germline loops: CDR1 SGHKS, CDR2 YYEKEE (reference sequence). V lost 3 bases to trimming and J lost 0 bases, with 16 bases between them. This CDR3 region has 17 residues. The CDR3 here is CASSSRAPAYSNQPQHF. DNA for the CDR3: TGTGCCAGCAGCTCGCGCGCGCCCGCTTATAGCAATCAGCCCCAGCATTTT. Based on the CDR3 plus reference TRBV5-5 and TRBJ1-5, the full variable domain is DAGVTQSPTHLIKTRGQQVTLRCSPISGHKSVSWYQQVLGQGPQFIFQYYEKEERGRGNFPDRFSARQFPNYSSELNVNALLLGDSALYLCASSSRAPAYSNQPQHFGDGTRLSIL.